These 6 T cell receptor beta chains share one sample of origin, sequenced in a study of Tregs in tolerant kidney transplant recipients. The protocol was immunoSEQ multiplex PCR, while the TCRdb copy is restricted to in-frame clones and leaves out a portion. The data show 30,000 to 35,000 clones, and the top ten clones hold roughly 7.5%. The sample in question was CD8+ T cells from blood, obtained before the transplant. Receptor source: a human donor who received a combined kidney and bone marrow transplant.

In the case of this clone: The CDR3 end is not reached by the read, which stops 3 residues before it; the germline J gene fills it in. This sequence joins TRBV20-1 and TRBJ1-2; 7 nucleotides agree with TRBD1. This CDR3 has 13 residues. Trimming took 3 bases from V and 4 from J; bases not matched to a gene: 5. Germline CDR1 and CDR2: DFQATT and SNEGSKA (reference sequence). Here the CDR3 reads CSARLTGTYGYTF. The part of the CDR3 DNA that was read is TGCAGTGCTAGGTTGACAGGGACCTATGGC.

As regards this clone: The sequenced fragment ends 3 residues before the CDR3 boundary, so the rest is inferred from the germline J gene. The V and J genes are TRBV5-6 and TRBJ2-7; the D gene is possibly TRBD2 (5 bases). Germline V gene data show CDR1 as SGHDT and CDR2 as YYEEEE. The germline V and J ends were trimmed by 0 bases and 3 bases, with 7 bases remaining between them. There are 13 residues in the CDR3. CDR3 loop: CASSLAGNYEQYF. The part of the CDR3 DNA that was read is TGTGCCAGCAGCTTGGCGGGGAACTACGAG.

A word on this clone: The read falls 3 residues short of the CDR3 end, and the missing part is taken from the germline J gene. The chain couples TRBV13 to TRBJ2-5, with 11 bases lining up with TRBD1. The CDR3 is made up of 16 amino acids. CDR1 is PRHDT and CDR2 is FYEKMQ in the germline V gene (reference sequence). The trim removed 4 bases at V and 1 base at J, leaving 5 bases unmatched. CDR3 protein: CASSSRDRGVQETQYF. The sequenced part of the CDR3 DNA is TGTGCCAGCAGCTCCCGGGACAGGGGGGTCCAAGAGACC.

A note on this clone: The read is 3 residues too short to cover the CDR3 end, so that end is filled in from the germline J gene. This chain uses TRBV18 with TRBJ2-7, with 7 bases fitting TRBD1. The CDR3 has 15 residues. V lost 3 bases and J lost 5; bases outside the gene matches: 10. The germline CDR1 and CDR2 sequences are KGHSH and LQKENI. CDR3 sequence reads: CASSPVRGGSDEQYF. The CDR3 DNA, read in part, is TGTGCCAGCTCACCGGTCAGAGGGGGCTCGGACGAG.

With regard to this clone: From the germline J gene comes the end of the CDR3, since the read stops 3 residues before it. The rearrangement links TRBV2 to TRBJ2-1, with D tentatively TRBD2 (5 bases). The V and J ends lost 7 bases and 8 bases respectively, with 21 bases between them. This CDR3 comprises 15 residues. Germline lookup yields CDR1 SNHLY and CDR2 FYNNEI. The DNA read from the CDR3 is TGTGCCAGCACCGGCGCTGGAACCCTCGGGGATGAG. It translates to CASTGAGTLGDE. From start to end, the CDR3 is CASTGAGTLGDEQFF. The whole variable domain, filled in from reference TRBV2 and TRBJ2-1, reads EPEVTQTPSHQVTQMGQEVILRCVPISNHLYFYWYRQILGQKVEFLVSFYNNEISEKSEIFDDQFSVERPDGSNFTLKIRSTKLEDSAMYFCASTGAGTLGDEQFFGPGTRLTVL.

On this clone: The read finishes 3 residues shy of the CDR3 end, and the germline J gene is used to complete it. The rearrangement uses TRBV5-1 and TRBJ2-1, with a tentative D call TRBD1 (6 bases). Looked up from germline, CDR1 is SGHRS and CDR2 is YFSETQ. CDR3 length: 18 residues. The V gene lost 3 bases and the J gene lost 2 bases, with 21 bases spanning the gap. The CDR3 protein is CASSSVGWSDSPYNEQFF. CDR3 bases read: TGCGCCAGCAGCTCCGTCGGATGGTCGGACAGCCCCTACAATGAG.